Listed below are T cell receptor beta chains from one sample, sequenced in a study of CD8 T cells in Susac syndrome. From the immunoSEQ multiplex PCR reads, TCRdb called clonotypes with MiXCR, one entry per CDR3 protein. In the table there are 190,000 or so distinct CDR3 sequences, about 95% of which are singletons. Sequencing was carried out using CD4+ T cells from PBMCs. These receptors all stem from a human donor with multiple sclerosis. CDR3s include the opening cysteine and the closing phenylalanine or tryptophan. Each record gives: V gene, J gene, clone size, D gene, CDR3 DNA, CDR3 protein. The D gene is left open where the match is weak. Only some rows state a clone size, as once, few, many or a class for expanded clones.

v_call: TRBV30; j_call: TRBJ1-5; clone_size: .; d_call: TRBD1; cdr3_nt: TGTGCCTGGAGTCGAACAGGGGCCTCACAGCCCCAGCATTTT; cdr3_aa: CAWSRTGASQPQHF
v_call: TRBV29-1; j_call: TRBJ1-1; clone_size: .; d_call: .; cdr3_nt: TGCAGCGCCGAAAGGCGAGCGGAAGACACTGAAGCTTTCTTT; cdr3_aa: CSAERRAEDTEAFF
v_call: TRBV14; j_call: TRBJ1-5; clone_size: .; d_call: .; cdr3_nt: TGTGCCAGCAGCCAGGGCAAGCAGCCCCAGCATTTT; cdr3_aa: CASSQGKQPQHF
v_call: TRBV29-1; j_call: TRBJ1-2; clone_size: once; d_call: .; cdr3_nt: TGCGGCGTTGACGTCTATGGCTACACCTTC; cdr3_aa: CGVDVYGYTF
v_call: TRBV7-3; j_call: TRBJ2-6; clone_size: .; d_call: .; cdr3_nt: TGTGCCAGCAGCTTAGTCCCCTTAGGGTCTGGGGCCAACGTCCTGACTTTC; cdr3_aa: CASSLVPLGSGANVLTF
v_call: TRBV2; j_call: TRBJ1-2; clone_size: .; d_call: .; cdr3_nt: TGTGCCAGCAAGCCGAACTATGGCTACACCTTC; cdr3_aa: CASKPNYGYTF
v_call: TRBV7-9; j_call: TRBJ1-6; clone_size: .; d_call: .; cdr3_nt: TGTGCCAGCAGTCGCCAAAGCTCCTATAATTCACCCCTCCACTTT; cdr3_aa: CASSRQSSYNSPLHF
v_call: TRBV3-1; j_call: TRBJ1-2; clone_size: .; d_call: .; cdr3_nt: TGTGCCAGCAGCCGAGATTCATGGGGCTACACCTTC; cdr3_aa: CASSRDSWGYTF
v_call: TRBV27; j_call: TRBJ2-2; clone_size: .; d_call: .; cdr3_nt: TGTGCCAGCAGGTGGGACACCGGGGAGCTGTTTTTT; cdr3_aa: CASRWDTGELFF
v_call: TRBV29-1; j_call: TRBJ2-6; clone_size: .; d_call: .; cdr3_nt: TGCAGCGTTTGGGGCAGGGTCGGATCTGGGGCCAACGTCCTGACTTTC; cdr3_aa: CSVWGRVGSGANVLTF
v_call: TRBV19; j_call: TRBJ2-2; clone_size: .; d_call: TRBD2; cdr3_nt: TGTGCCAGTATAGCGGGACGGGCGAACACCGGGGAGCTGTTTTTT; cdr3_aa: CASIAGRANTGELFF
v_call: TRBV3-1; j_call: TRBJ1-2; clone_size: .; d_call: .; cdr3_nt: TGTGCCAGCAGCCAAGATCGAGGCAGGGGTGAAGGAGGCTACACCTTC; cdr3_aa: CASSQDRGRGEGGYTF
v_call: TRBV27; j_call: TRBJ1-2; clone_size: .; d_call: .; cdr3_nt: TGTGCCAGCAGGCAGGGAGGTTGGGCTAACTATGGCTACACCTTC; cdr3_aa: CASRQGGWANYGYTF
v_call: TRBV30; j_call: TRBJ2-1; clone_size: .; d_call: TRBD2; cdr3_nt: TGTGCCTCTAAAGGCAGCGGGATTGAGCAGTTCTTC; cdr3_aa: CASKGSGIEQFF
v_call: TRBV13; j_call: TRBJ2-5; clone_size: .; d_call: .; cdr3_nt: TGTGCCAGCAGTCCCGGGGGGCCCGAGACCCAGTACTTC; cdr3_aa: CASSPGGPETQYF
v_call: TRBV20-1; j_call: TRBJ1-6; clone_size: .; d_call: .; cdr3_nt: TGCAGTGCTAAGCTTAGGGACACTTATAATTCACCCCTCCACTTT; cdr3_aa: CSAKLRDTYNSPLHF
v_call: TRBV9; j_call: TRBJ1-2; clone_size: .; d_call: .; cdr3_nt: TGTGCCAGCAGCGTAGCAGGGGATCTCACCACGGGGGGCTACACCTTC; cdr3_aa: CASSVAGDLTTGGYTF
v_call: TRBV7-9; j_call: TRBJ2-1; clone_size: .; d_call: TRBD2; cdr3_nt: TGTGCCAGCACCAGGACTAGCGGCTACAATGAGCAGTTCTTC; cdr3_aa: CASTRTSGYNEQFF
v_call: TRBV30; j_call: TRBJ2-7; clone_size: .; d_call: .; cdr3_nt: TGTGCCTGGAGTGTACCTCTGGGGGCTGTCTACGAGCAGTACTTC; cdr3_aa: CAWSVPLGAVYEQYF
v_call: TRBV10-2; j_call: TRBJ1-1; clone_size: once; d_call: .; cdr3_nt: TGCGCCAGCAGTGGACTAGAAGGGAAGACTGAAGCTTTCTTT; cdr3_aa: CASSGLEGKTEAFF
v_call: TRBV7-9; j_call: TRBJ2-5; clone_size: .; d_call: .; cdr3_nt: TGTGCCAGTATGCACACAGGGCAGGAAGAGACCCAGTACTTC; cdr3_aa: CASMHTGQEETQYF
v_call: TRBV3-1; j_call: TRBJ1-2; clone_size: .; d_call: .; cdr3_nt: TGTGCCAGCAGCCCAGGGGCAGGGAGAGGCTACACCTTC; cdr3_aa: CASSPGAGRGYTF
v_call: TRBV29-1; j_call: TRBJ2-3; clone_size: .; d_call: TRBD2; cdr3_nt: TGCAGCGTGAAGGGGACTAGCGCAGATACGCAGTATTTT; cdr3_aa: CSVKGTSADTQYF
v_call: TRBV10-3; j_call: TRBJ2-7; clone_size: .; d_call: .; cdr3_nt: TGTGCCATCAGTGAGCGGTTACAAACCTACGAGCAGTACTTC; cdr3_aa: CAISERLQTYEQYF
v_call: TRBV6-6; j_call: TRBJ2-5; clone_size: .; d_call: TRBD1; cdr3_nt: TGTGCCAGCAGTGCACAGGGGGCGGTCCAAGAGACCCAGTACTTC; cdr3_aa: CASSAQGAVQETQYF
v_call: TRBV27; j_call: TRBJ1-6; clone_size: .; d_call: TRBD1; cdr3_nt: TGTGCCAGCAACGATGACAGGGCTAATTCACCCCTCCACTTT; cdr3_aa: CASNDDRANSPLHF
v_call: TRBV9; j_call: TRBJ1-2; clone_size: once; d_call: .; cdr3_nt: TGTGCCAGCATGAAGGTTGGGTCTGGCTACACCTTC; cdr3_aa: CASMKVGSGYTF
v_call: TRBV18; j_call: TRBJ1-5; clone_size: .; d_call: .; cdr3_nt: TGTGCCAGCTCACAGCTCGCGGAGCACAATCAGCCCCAGCATTTT; cdr3_aa: CASSQLAEHNQPQHF
v_call: TRBV13; j_call: TRBJ2-6; clone_size: .; d_call: .; cdr3_nt: TGTGCCATCCAGGCCGCCTCTGGGGCCAACGTCCTGACTTTC; cdr3_aa: CAIQAASGANVLTF
v_call: TRBV20-1; j_call: TRBJ2-3; clone_size: .; d_call: .; cdr3_nt: TGCTCCAGTGAGTTAGATACGCAGTATTTT; cdr3_aa: CSSELDTQYF
v_call: TRBV11-2; j_call: TRBJ2-7; clone_size: .; d_call: .; cdr3_nt: TGTGCCAGCAGCTTAGAACCTTCGACCGGCGAGCAGTACTTC; cdr3_aa: CASSLEPSTGEQYF
v_call: TRBV7-9; j_call: TRBJ1-2; clone_size: .; d_call: TRBD1; cdr3_nt: TGTGCCAGCAGCCGCTCTTGGACAGGGAGGAACTATGGCTACACCTTC; cdr3_aa: CASSRSWTGRNYGYTF
v_call: TRBV15; j_call: TRBJ2-7; clone_size: .; d_call: .; cdr3_nt: TGTGCCACCAGCAGAGTCCTGGACTCCTACGAGCAGTACTTC; cdr3_aa: CATSRVLDSYEQYF
v_call: TRBV4-1; j_call: TRBJ1-2; clone_size: .; d_call: TRBD1; cdr3_nt: TGCGCCAGCAGCCCAGGGGGCAGCAACTATGGCTACACCTTC; cdr3_aa: CASSPGGSNYGYTF
v_call: TRBV18; j_call: TRBJ2-7; clone_size: .; d_call: TRBD2; cdr3_nt: TGTGCCAGCTCACCTACTAGCGGGGGGGCCTACGAGCAGTACTTC; cdr3_aa: CASSPTSGGAYEQYF
v_call: TRBV7-9; j_call: TRBJ1-5; clone_size: .; d_call: .; cdr3_nt: TGTGCCAGCAGCCCCCCAGGGGACGACGGGCAGCCCCAGCATTTT; cdr3_aa: CASSPPGDDGQPQHF
v_call: TRBV30; j_call: TRBJ2-5; clone_size: .; d_call: .; cdr3_nt: TGTGCCTGGAGTAAGGGGGGGGAAGAGACCCAGTACTTC; cdr3_aa: CAWSKGGEETQYF
v_call: TRBV2; j_call: TRBJ2-5; clone_size: once; d_call: .; cdr3_nt: TGTGCCAGCAGTGAGTTGGGGATCGAGCAAGAGACCCAGTACTTC; cdr3_aa: CASSELGIEQETQYF
v_call: TRBV10-3; j_call: TRBJ1-6; clone_size: .; d_call: .; cdr3_nt: TGTGCCATCAGTGAAAGTAGTCCTGGGCAGGATTCACCCCTCCACTTT; cdr3_aa: CAISESSPGQDSPLHF
v_call: TRBV30; j_call: TRBJ2-3; clone_size: .; d_call: .; cdr3_nt: TGTGCCTGGAGGTTGGGGAGTCGGGATACGCAGTATTTT; cdr3_aa: CAWRLGSRDTQYF
v_call: TRBV6-1; j_call: TRBJ2-3; clone_size: .; d_call: .; cdr3_nt: TGTGCCAGCAGTGATTCCCCCACACGAGATACGCAGTATTTT; cdr3_aa: CASSDSPTRDTQYF
v_call: TRBV5-1; j_call: TRBJ2-3; clone_size: once; d_call: .; cdr3_nt: TGCGCCAGCAGCTTGGATCCGAGGGCAGATACGCAGTATTTT; cdr3_aa: CASSLDPRADTQYF
v_call: TRBV20-1; j_call: TRBJ1-1; clone_size: .; d_call: .; cdr3_nt: TGCAGTGCTAGAGGGGGGGAAATGAACACTGAAGCTTTCTTT; cdr3_aa: CSARGGEMNTEAFF
v_call: TRBV7-2; j_call: TRBJ2-1; clone_size: .; d_call: TRBD1; cdr3_nt: TGTGCCAGCAGCTTAGGGTCCGGGACAGGGGCCCTTAAACCGTTCTTC; cdr3_aa: CASSLGSGTGALKPFF
v_call: TRBV29-1; j_call: TRBJ1-4; clone_size: .; d_call: TRBD1; cdr3_nt: TGCAGCGTTCGAACCGGGACAGGGGCGACTAATGAAAAACTGTTTTTT; cdr3_aa: CSVRTGTGATNEKLFF
v_call: TRBV14; j_call: TRBJ1-4; clone_size: .; d_call: .; cdr3_nt: TGTGCCAGCAGCCAAGATCAGGGAACGGAAAAACTGTTTTTT; cdr3_aa: CASSQDQGTEKLFF
v_call: TRBV7-6; j_call: TRBJ2-1; clone_size: .; d_call: .; cdr3_nt: TGTGCCAGCAGTTTTGACAGGAGCTCCTACAATGAGCAGTTCTTC; cdr3_aa: CASSFDRSSYNEQFF
v_call: TRBV7-9; j_call: TRBJ2-7; clone_size: .; d_call: TRBD2; cdr3_nt: TGTGCCACCAGTTTCGGGAGCGGGGGAACCTACGAGCAGTACTTC; cdr3_aa: CATSFGSGGTYEQYF
v_call: TRBV5-4; j_call: TRBJ2-3; clone_size: .; d_call: TRBD2; cdr3_nt: TGTGCCAGCAGCTTAAAGACTAGCGATGTAGATACGCAGTATTTT; cdr3_aa: CASSLKTSDVDTQYF